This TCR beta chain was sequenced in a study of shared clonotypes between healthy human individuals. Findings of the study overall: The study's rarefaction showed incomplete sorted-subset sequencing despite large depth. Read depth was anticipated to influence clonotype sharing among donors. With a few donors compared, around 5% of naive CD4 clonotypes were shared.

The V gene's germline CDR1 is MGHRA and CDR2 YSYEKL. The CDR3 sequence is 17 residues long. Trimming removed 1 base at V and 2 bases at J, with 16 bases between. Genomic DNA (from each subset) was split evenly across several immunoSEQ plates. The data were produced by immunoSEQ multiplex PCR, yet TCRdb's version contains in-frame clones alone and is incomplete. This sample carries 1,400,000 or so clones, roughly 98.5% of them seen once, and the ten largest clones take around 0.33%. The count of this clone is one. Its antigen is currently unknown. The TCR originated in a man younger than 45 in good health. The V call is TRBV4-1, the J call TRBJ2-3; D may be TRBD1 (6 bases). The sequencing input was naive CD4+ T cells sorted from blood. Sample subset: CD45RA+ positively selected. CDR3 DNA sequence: TGCGCCAGCAGCCAAGGTCGGACAGTCCTTCACACAGATACGCAGTATTTT. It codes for CASSQGRTVLHTDTQYF.